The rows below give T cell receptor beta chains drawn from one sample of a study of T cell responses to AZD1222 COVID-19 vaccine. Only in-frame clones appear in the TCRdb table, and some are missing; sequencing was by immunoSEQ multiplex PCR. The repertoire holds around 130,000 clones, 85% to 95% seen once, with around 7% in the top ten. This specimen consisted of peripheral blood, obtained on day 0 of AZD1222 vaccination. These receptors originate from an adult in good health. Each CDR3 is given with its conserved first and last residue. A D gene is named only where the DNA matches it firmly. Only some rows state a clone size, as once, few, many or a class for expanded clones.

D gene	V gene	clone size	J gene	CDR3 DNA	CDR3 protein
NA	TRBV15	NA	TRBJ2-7	TGTGCCACCAGCAGAGGGGACATGAGCTACGAGCAGTACTTC	CATSRGDMSYEQYF
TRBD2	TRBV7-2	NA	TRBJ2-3	TGTGCCAGCAGCCCTCGACTAGCGGGGGACACAGATACGCAGTATTTT	CASSPRLAGDTDTQYF
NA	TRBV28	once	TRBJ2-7	TGTGCCAGCAGACCCCTAGGGAACGAGCAGTACTTC	CASRPLGNEQYF
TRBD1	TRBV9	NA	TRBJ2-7	TGTGCCAGCAGCGACGGTAGTTCAGGCAGGGGGCACGAGCAGTACTTC	CASSDGSSGRGHEQYF
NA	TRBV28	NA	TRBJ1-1	TGTGCCAGCAGTCCGCCCGGGACATCGAACACTGAAGCTTTCTTT	CASSPPGTSNTEAFF
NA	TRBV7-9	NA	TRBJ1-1	TGTGCCAGCAGCTTATTCCCCACAGTGGGCACTGAAGCTTTCTTT	CASSLFPTVGTEAFF
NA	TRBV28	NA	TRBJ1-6	TGTGCCAGCAATTATAACAGGATGAGCTCCTATAATTCACCCCTCCACTTT	CASNYNRMSSYNSPLHF
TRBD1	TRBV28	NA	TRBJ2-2	TGTGCCAGCAGTGGGACAGGAGACACCGGGGAGCTGTTTTTT	CASSGTGDTGELFF
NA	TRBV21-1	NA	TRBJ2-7	TGTGCCAGCAGCATATATGGCGGAGACGCCTACGAGCAGTACTTC	CASSIYGGDAYEQYF
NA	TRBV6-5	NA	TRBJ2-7	TGTGCCAGCAGTTACTCGAGGGGGGGGCAGGGGAACGAGCAGTACTTC	CASSYSRGGQGNEQYF
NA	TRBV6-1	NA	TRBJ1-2	TGTGCCAGCAGTGAGGGACACCCGGTGGATGGCTACACCTTC	CASSEGHPVDGYTF
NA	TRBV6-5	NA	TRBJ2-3	TGTGCCAGCAGTCACCGGTCCTCTAGCACAGATACGCAGTATTTT	CASSHRSSSTDTQYF
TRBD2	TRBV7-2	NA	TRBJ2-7	TGTGCCAGCAGCTTAGGGACTAGCGCCGTCTACGAGCAGTACTTC	CASSLGTSAVYEQYF
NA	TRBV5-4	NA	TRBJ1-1	TGTGCCAGCAGCCGTGGGACAACGAACACTGAAGCTTTCTTT	CASSRGTTNTEAFF
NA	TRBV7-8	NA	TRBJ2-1	TGTGCCAGCAGCTTCCTCGCCTCGGCGAGTAATGAGCAGTTCTTC	CASSFLASASNEQFF
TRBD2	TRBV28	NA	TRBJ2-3	TGTGCCAGCAGTACAACCCGGGACCCGACCCCTTCGCGGGGGGGCACAGATACGCAGTATTTT	CASSTTRDPTPSRGGTDTQYF
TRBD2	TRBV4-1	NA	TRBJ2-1	TGCGCCAGCAGCCAAGATCCACTAGCGGGAGTTGTCAATGAGCAGTTCTTC	CASSQDPLAGVVNEQFF
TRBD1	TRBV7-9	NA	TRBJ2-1	TGTGCCAGCAGCTCTCTAGGACAGGGTTCCTCCTACAATGAGCAGTTCTTC	CASSSLGQGSSYNEQFF
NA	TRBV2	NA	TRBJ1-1	TGTGCCAGCAGTGAGGTAGTGCGTAGGTCTGAAGCTTTCTTT	CASSEVVRRSEAFF
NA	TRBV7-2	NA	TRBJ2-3	TGTGCCAGCAGCCCCCCTTGGAGAACAGATACGCAGTATTTT	CASSPPWRTDTQYF
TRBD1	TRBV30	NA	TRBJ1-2	TGTGCCTGGAGACCCTCCGGGACAGGGAGCGGGCACTATGGCTACACCTTC	CAWRPSGTGSGHYGYTF
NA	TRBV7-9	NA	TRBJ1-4	TGTGCCAGCAGCCTCCTTGGGCTTAATGAAAAACTGTTTTTT	CASSLLGLNEKLFF
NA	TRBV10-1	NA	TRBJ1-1	TGCGCCAGCGCGGGGAACACTGAAGCTTTCTTT	CASAGNTEAFF
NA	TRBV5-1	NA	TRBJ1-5	TGCGCCAGCAGCTTGACAGGGAATCAGCCCCAGCATTTT	CASSLTGNQPQHF
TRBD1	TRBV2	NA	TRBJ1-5	TGTGCCAGCAGAGACAGGGTGGTTCAGCCCCAGCATTTT	CASRDRVVQPQHF
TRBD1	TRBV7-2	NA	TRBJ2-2	TGTGCCAGCAGCTTCCTCCCTCCGGGGTCAGGGGGCACCGGGGAGCTGTTTTTT	CASSFLPPGSGGTGELFF
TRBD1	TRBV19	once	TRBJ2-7	TGTGCCACCCACAGGGGGCCTCTCTACGAGCAGTACTTC	CATHRGPLYEQYF
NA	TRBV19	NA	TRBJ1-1	TGTGCCAGTAGCCTGACGGGCCAGGGAAACACTGAAGCTTTCTTT	CASSLTGQGNTEAFF
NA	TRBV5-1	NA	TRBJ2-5	TGCGCCAGCAGCCCCCCGGGGGAGACCCAGTACTTC	CASSPPGETQYF